The 16 T cell receptor beta chains reported below all come from one sample, sequenced in a study of T cells after yellow fever vaccination (dated by TCRdb to 2018 to 2020). To prepare the library, 5' RACE was applied. The instrument given in TCRdb is Illumina HiSeq 2500. The public reads were quality trimmed at Q25 with fastp and then assembled into clones with MiXCR by TCRdb, keeping productive beta chains. CDR3 protein sequences are deduplicated, and each keeps its most common genes and DNA. This sample is represented by hundreds of thousands of distinct CDR3 sequences; around an eighth of them were singletons. About 15% of the sample is taken by the ten largest. The sample's treatment or condition label, in plain terms: live attenuated yellow fever vaccine strain. The sequencing here drew on PBMCs, taken on the day of the yellow fever booster vaccination. These receptors all stem from a man aged 25-45 years who received the YFV17D yellow fever vaccine.

This clonotype occurred a few times. The rearrangement joins TRBV9 to TRBJ2-5; D remains ambiguous. Germline assignment: CDR1 SGDLS and CDR2 YYNGEE. The CDR3 runs 16 residues. With 0 bases removed from V and 0 bases from J, the gap between germline ends came to 12 bases. CDR3 loop: CASSVGTGRYQETQYF. The CDR3 DNA follows: TGTGCCAGCAGCGTAGGGACCGGCAGGTACCAAGAGACCCAGTACTTC.

This clonotype was counted many times. This sequence joins TRBV5-1 and TRBJ2-1; 10 bases match TRBD2. Germline V lookup: CDR1 SGHRS, CDR2 YFSETQ. The length of the CDR3 is 16 residues. With 0 bases clipped from V and 9 bases from J, the junction kept 9 bases outside the gene matches. The DNA of the CDR3 is TGCGCCAGCAGCTTGGGGGGCCTAGCGGGAGAGGTTGAGCAGTTCTTC. Protein product: CASSLGGLAGEVEQFF.

This clonotype was counted between two and nine times. The chain employs TRBV24-1 and TRBJ1-5, with D maybe TRBD1 (6 bases). This CDR3 has 14 amino acids. From germline, CDR1 is KGHDR and CDR2 SFDVKD. The germline V and J ends were trimmed by 4 bases and 4 bases, with 10 bases remaining between them. The DNA of the CDR3 is TGTGCCACCAGTGACCACAGGGTTAATCAGCCCCAGCATTTT. Its protein is CATSDHRVNQPQHF.

This clonotype was detected a few times. The chain links TRBV9 to TRBJ2-3, with D unresolved. Germline V CDR1 and CDR2: SGDLS, YYNGEE. The V gene lost 6 bases and the J gene lost 9 bases, with 8 bases spanning the gap. CDR3 length: 10 amino acids. The CDR3 DNA is TGTGCCAGCAACCCCACCACGCAGTATTTT. Translating it yields CASNPTTQYF.

This clonotype was counted between two and nine times. The chain combines TRBV11-2 with TRBJ1-1; D is perhaps TRBD1 (6 bases). The V end was cut by 4 bases, the J end by 6 bases, with 18 bases between. This CDR3 spans 15 amino acids. Germline V gene data show CDR1 as SGHAT and CDR2 as FQNNGV. In DNA form, the CDR3 reads TGTGCCAGCAGCTACGACAGGCAGGCCCACGCTGAAGCTTTCTTT. Its protein product is CASSYDRQAHAEAFF.

The chain links TRBV7-2 to TRBJ2-5; 9 nucleotides line up with TRBD1. Looked up from germline, CDR1 is SGHTA and CDR2 is FQGNSA. The ends lost 5 bases at V and 4 bases at J; junction bases unmatched: 5. The CDR3 covers 14 residues. CDR3 loop: CASSPTGGTETQYF. CDR3 in DNA: TGTGCCAGCAGCCCCACAGGGGGCACAGAGACCCAGTACTTC.

This sequence joins TRBV20-1 and TRBJ1-5, with D uncertain. The V gene's germline CDR1 is DFQATT and CDR2 SNEGSKA (reference sequence). The germline V and J ends were trimmed by 2 bases and 4 bases, with 9 bases remaining between them. This CDR3 contains 13 residues. Here the CDR3 DNA reads TGCAGTGCTAGACCCCAGACTAATCAGCCCCAGCATTTT. As protein: CSARPQTNQPQHF.

The rearrangement links TRBV28 to TRBJ2-2, with D maybe TRBD1 (6 bases). V lost 4 bases, J lost 1 base, and 10 bases lay in between. The CDR3 runs 15 residues. CDR1 is MDHEN, CDR2 SYDVKM, per germline. Here the CDR3 DNA reads TGTGCCAGCAGTTCTCCGGGACAGAACACCGGGGAGCTGTTTTTT. Translated: CASSSPGQNTGELFF.

The rearrangement joins TRBV28 to TRBJ2-7, with 13 nucleotides matching TRBD2. V was clipped by 6 bases and J by 6 bases; unmatched bases: 8. Germline V gene data show CDR1 as MDHEN and CDR2 as SYDVKM. This CDR3 is built from 15 residues. The CDR3 DNA reads as TGTGCCAGCAGCCTGGGACTAGCGGGATTAGTCGAGCAGTACTTC. Encoded protein: CASSLGLAGLVEQYF.

This clonotype was seen a few times. The chain has TRBV12-3 or TRBV12-4 and TRBJ1-3; D ambiguous. V shed 3 bases and J shed 0 bases, with 9 bases lying between them. This CDR3 is built from 15 residues. In DNA form, the CDR3 reads TGTGCCAGCAGTTTCGGACGGATCTCTGGAAACACCATATATTTT. Amino acid sequence: CASSFGRISGNTIYF.

The CDR3 DNA is TGTGCCAGCAGTTCCCTCACGAACACTGAAGCTTTCTTT. This encodes CASSSLTNTEAFF. V is TRBV12-3 or TRBV12-4 and J is TRBJ1-1; D is unclear. The V gene lost 4 bases and the J gene lost 1 base, with 7 bases spanning the gap. The CDR3 is 13 residues long.

The CDR3 DNA sequence: TGCAGTGCTACCCCAAGAGAGGTCGGACTAGCGGGAGGATCCTACGAGCAGTACTTC. Its protein is CSATPREVGLAGGSYEQYF. The chain carries TRBV20-1 and TRBJ2-7; TRBD2 aligns across 14 bases. Germline values: CDR1 DFQATT, CDR2 SNEGSKA (reference sequence). The V gene end was trimmed by 4 bases and the J gene end by 1 base; junction bases not matched to a gene: 15. The CDR3 has 19 residues.

The chain carries TRBV5-4 and TRBJ2-6; unclear D gene. The CDR3 is 14 residues long. CDR1 is SGHNT, CDR2 YYREEE, per germline (reference sequence). Trimming took off 1 base at V and 5 bases at J, with 7 bases between the two ends. CDR3 region: CASSLYERANVLTF. The DNA for the CDR3 is TGTGCCAGCAGCTTGTACGAGAGGGCCAACGTCCTGACTTTC. The whole variable domain, remainder taken from reference TRBV5-4 and TRBJ2-6, is ETGVTQSPTHLIKTRGQQVTLRCSSQSGHNTVSWYQQALGQGPQFIFQYYREEENGRGNFPPRFSGLQFPNYSSELNVNALELDDSALYLCASSLYERANVLTFGAGSRLTVL.

The sample holds many counts of this clonotype. The chain carries TRBV7-2 and TRBJ2-7; unclear D gene. V shed 6 bases and J shed 6 bases, with 12 bases lying between them. Germline assignment: CDR1 SGHTA and CDR2 FQGNSA. The CDR3 contains 12 residues. In DNA form, the CDR3 reads TGTGCCAGCAGTTCCTATCGCGGCGAGCAGTACTTC. It translates to CASSSYRGEQYF. Combining the CDR3 with reference TRBV7-2 and TRBJ2-7 gives the whole variable domain GAGVSQSPSNKVTEKGKDVELRCDPISGHTALYWYRQSLGQGLEFLIYFQGNSAPDKSGLPSDRFSAERTGGSVSTLTIQRTQQEDSAVYLCASSSYRGEQYFGPGTRLTVT.

The rearrangement links TRBV29-1 to TRBJ2-1, with 10 positions matching TRBD1. With 4 bases clipped from V and 16 bases from J, the junction kept 10 bases outside the gene matches. Looked up from germline, CDR1 is SQVTM and CDR2 is ANQGSEA. There are 12 residues in the CDR3. This CDR3 is CSVGAAGQGIFF. The CDR3 DNA reads as TGCAGCGTTGGAGCAGCGGGACAGGGGATTTTCTTC.

Written as DNA, the CDR3 is TGTGCCAGCAGCACCGAGGGGGTCCCAGATACGCAGTATTTT. This encodes CASSTEGVPDTQYF. The genes are TRBV7-9 and TRBJ2-3, with a weak D call TRBD1 (6 bases). V lost 5 bases to trimming and J lost 4 bases, with 13 bases between them. The CDR3 length is 14 residues. Germline V gives CDR1 SEHNR, CDR2 FQNEAQ (reference sequence). Drawing the rest from reference TRBV7-9 and TRBJ2-3, the complete variable domain is DTGVSQNPRHKITKRGQNVTFRCDPISEHNRLYWYRQTLGQGPEFLTYFQNEAQLEKSRLLSDRFSAERPKGSFSTLEIQRTEQGDSAMYLCASSTEGVPDTQYFGPGTRLTVL.